This T cell receptor beta chain was recorded in a study of blood T cell repertoires in COVID-19. As for the study in general: There were acute and convalescent COVID-19 samples, and they came from the United States, Italy and Spain. PBMCs, B-cell-depleted T cells, or T cells were the source of the cDNA or gDNA that made up the material.

The germline gives CDR1 MNHEY, CDR2 SVGAGI. This CDR3 has 13 amino acids. The repertoire was sequenced with immunoSEQ multiplex PCR; TCRdb's copy has only in-frame clones and lacks some. Of under 200,000 clones listed, nearly 90% are singletons. The V call is TRBV6-5, the J call TRBJ1-4; tentative D call: TRBD1 (5 bases). This TCR derives from a man between 60 and 75 years old with active or convalescent COVID-19. The sample taken for sequencing was peripheral blood. CDR3 region: CGTLGRVNEKLFF. The CDR3 DNA reads as TGTGGCACCCTGGGCAGGGTTAATGAAAAACTGTTTTTT.